Below, 27 T cell receptor beta chains from the same sample are listed, as sequenced in a study of CD8 T cells in Susac syndrome. Reverse transcription of about 0.5 to 1 ug RNA was carried out with random hexamers. TCRdb re-analysed the immunoSEQ multiplex PCR reads in MiXCR, keeping a single row per CDR3 protein. Among just under 150,000 distinct CDR3 sequences listed, approximately 93% were seen once. The specimen was CD4+ T cells from PBMCs. The receptors originated from a human donor in good health.

The chain links TRBV9 to TRBJ2-1; 10 bases agree with TRBD2. From germline, CDR1 is SGDLS and CDR2 YYNGEE. The junction had 10 bases not matched to a gene; V was cut back by 4 bases and J by 3 bases. The CDR3 length is 17 residues. CDR3 sequence (DNA): TGTGCCAGCAGCACTCACTCGCTAGCGGGAGTCTACAATGAGCAGTTCTTC. This encodes CASSTHSLAGVYNEQFF. Filled out from reference TRBV9 and TRBJ2-1, the complete variable domain reads DSGVTQTPKHLITATGQRVTLRCSPRSGDLSVYWYQQSLDQGLQFLIQYYNGEERAKGNILERFSAQQFPDLHSELNLSSLELGDSALYFCASSTHSLAGVYNEQFFGPGTRLTVL.

The rearrangement joins TRBV27 to TRBJ1-1, with no clear D. This CDR3 has 14 residues. Germline V gives CDR1 MNHEY, CDR2 SMNVEV (reference sequence). Trimming shortened V by 7 bases and J by 1 base, and 13 bases separated the two germline ends. The CDR3 region is CASIPFGGNTEAFF. For the CDR3, the DNA is TGTGCCAGCATCCCTTTTGGAGGGAACACTGAAGCTTTCTTT.

The chain couples TRBV28 to TRBJ1-4, with a tentative D call TRBD1 (5 bases). The CDR3 has 15 amino acids. Trimming took 6 bases from V and 10 from J, leaving 21 bases between them. CDR1 and CDR2 (germline): MDHEN, SYDVKM. The CDR3 spells CASRTLRGSLGKLFF. In DNA form, the CDR3 reads TGTGCCAGCAGAACGCTGAGGGGTAGTCTAGGAAAACTGTTTTTT.

This sequence joins TRBV2 and TRBJ2-5; the match to TRBD2 covers 10 bases. With V trimmed by 10 bases and J by 5 bases, 13 bases remained unmatched. Germline V gives CDR1 SNHLY, CDR2 FYNNEI. This CDR3 is 15 amino acids long. The CDR3 DNA sequence: TGTGCCACAACCCCAAGCGGGAGGGCCTGGGAGACCCAGTACTTC. As protein: CATTPSGRAWETQYF.

CDR3 coding DNA: TGTGCCAGCCAATCCCCAGGGGGGGTATACAATGAGCAGTTCTTC. This gives the protein CASQSPGGVYNEQFF. The chain employs TRBV5-6 and TRBJ2-1; perhaps D is TRBD1 or TRBD2 (7 bases each). The germline V gene has CDR1 SGHDT and CDR2 YYEEEE. Deletions cut 7 bases from V and 4 bases from J, with 18 bases between. There are 15 residues in the CDR3.

The chain couples TRBV28 to TRBJ2-5; the D is unclear. Trimming left V 6 bases short and J 4 bases short, with 6 bases between. Per the germline V gene, CDR1 is MDHEN and CDR2 is SYDVKM. The CDR3 totals 11 residues. The CDR3 reads CASSVTETQYF. CDR3 in DNA: TGTGCCAGCAGCGTAACAGAGACCCAGTACTTC. The full variable domain, rest sourced from reference TRBV28 and TRBJ2-5, is DVKVTQSSRYLVKRTGEKVFLECVQDMDHENMFWYRQDPGLGLRLIYFSYDVKMKEKGDIPEGYSVSREKKERFSLILESASTNQTSMYLCASSVTETQYFGPGTRLLVL.

The chain joins TRBV18 to TRBJ1-1, with TRBD1 matching 7 bases. Looked up from germline, CDR1 is KGHSH and CDR2 is LQKENI. This CDR3 contains 17 residues. Trimming took 1 base from V and 1 from J; bases not matched to a gene: 9. In DNA, the CDR3 is TGTGCCAGCTCACCACAGGCAGGGGGTTCGGGGAACACTGAAGCTTTCTTT. Protein product: CASSPQAGGSGNTEAFF.

This clonotype was observed a single time. J is TRBJ2-3 and V is TRBV5-1; D is undetermined. Germline loops: CDR1 SGHRS, CDR2 YFSETQ. The CDR3 has 16 residues. Trimming removed 5 bases from V and 2 bases from J, with 18 bases in between. CDR3 DNA: TGCGCCAGCAGGGTTATCCCCTGGCCCACCACAGATACGCAGTATTTT. As protein: CASRVIPWPTTDTQYF. Looking up the rest from reference TRBV5-1 and TRBJ2-3 gives the full variable domain: KAGVTQTPRYLIKTRGQQVTLSCSPISGHRSVSWYQQTPGQGLQFLFEYFSETQRNKGNFPGRFSGRQFSNSRSEMNVSTLELGDSALYLCASRVIPWPTTDTQYFGPGTRLTVL.

The chain joins TRBV5-1 to TRBJ1-1; D uncertain. V lost 4 bases, J lost 3 bases, and 1 base lay in between. Germline V gene sequence: CDR1 SGHRS, CDR2 YFSETQ. There are 10 residues in the CDR3. Written as DNA, the CDR3 is TGCGCCAGCAGCGACACTGAAGCTTTCTTT. Encoded protein: CASSDTEAFF.

V is TRBV28 and J is TRBJ1-5; D is unclear. Between the trimmed V and J ends, which lost 2 bases and 4 bases, there was a span of 6 bases. The CDR3 is 13 residues long. Germline CDR1 reads MDHEN; CDR2 reads SYDVKM. The DNA for the CDR3 is TGTGCCAGCAGTTTAAGGGCTAATCAGCCCCAGCATTTT. Protein product: CASSLRANQPQHF.

The chain links TRBV9 to TRBJ1-1, with D perhaps matching TRBD1 (5 bases). The germline V gene has CDR1 SGDLS and CDR2 YYNGEE. Trimming left V 0 bases short and J 10 bases short, with 13 bases between. CDR3 size: 13 residues. The CDR3 sequence: CASSVVPGDGAFF. The CDR3 bases are TGTGCCAGCAGCGTAGTCCCGGGGGACGGAGCTTTCTTT.

Only one count was recorded for this clonotype. The chain combines TRBV5-1 with TRBJ2-1, with TRBD2 as a possible D gene (5 bases). The CDR3 has 13 amino acids. V lost 3 bases and J 10 bases, leaving 14 bases between the germline ends. Germline CDR1 SGHRS, CDR2 YFSETQ. CDR3 sequence (DNA): TGCGCCAGCAGCTCGCCTAGACTACGAGAGCAGTTCTTC. Translation: CASSSPRLREQFF.

The chain is built from TRBV12-3 or TRBV12-4 and TRBJ2-1, with TRBD2 matching 10 bases. V gave up 6 bases and J gave up 8 bases; unmatched junction bases: 7. The CDR3 totals 14 residues. CDR3 sequence (DNA): TGTGCCAGCAGCTTTATTAGCGGGAGGTATGAGCAGTTCTTC. Translating gives CASSFISGRYEQFF.

The V gene is TRBV19, the J gene TRBJ2-5; D gene unclear. V was shortened by 6 bases and J by 4 bases, with 9 bases between the two germline ends. The CDR3 consists of 12 residues. Germline CDR1 is LNHDA and CDR2 is SQIVND (reference sequence). The CDR3 DNA is TGTGCCAGTAGGCAGGTGGGAGAGACCCAGTACTTC. Its protein product is CASRQVGETQYF.

The CDR3 nucleotides read TGTGCCAGCTCACCAAGAAGGAACTCCTACGAGCAGTACTTC. Protein product: CASSPRRNSYEQYF. The chain links TRBV18 to TRBJ2-7; D gene ambiguous. The V end was cut by 2 bases, the J end by 0 bases, with 8 bases between. The CDR3 spans 14 residues. Germline CDR1 reads KGHSH; CDR2 reads LQKENI.

This chain uses TRBV19 with TRBJ1-2, with 10 bases that match TRBD1. This CDR3 comprises 15 residues. CDR1 is LNHDA and CDR2 is SQIVND in the germline V gene (reference sequence). V dropped 5 bases and J dropped 3; count of bases not matched to a gene: 6. CDR3 residues: CASSPTGGLDYGYTF. The CDR3 coding sequence is TGTGCCAGTAGTCCGACAGGGGGCCTTGACTATGGCTACACCTTC. Complete variable domain (other parts from reference TRBV19 and TRBJ1-2): DGGITQSPKYLFRKEGQNVTLSCEQNLNHDAMYWYRQDPGQGLRLIYYSQIVNDFQKGDIAEGYSVSREKKESFPLTVTSAQKNPTAFYLCASSPTGGLDYGYTFGSGTRLTVV.

V and J are TRBV7-2 and TRBJ2-1; 12 bases agree with TRBD2. J was trimmed by 6 bases and V by 5 bases; bases with no gene match: 5. The V gene's germline CDR1 is SGHTA and CDR2 FQGNSA. The CDR3 consists of 15 residues. Here the CDR3 DNA reads TGTGCCAGCAGCACCCGGACTAGCGGGATCAATGAGCAGTTCTTC. Translation gives CASSTRTSGINEQFF.

The V call is TRBV5-1, the J call TRBJ2-5; the D gene is possibly TRBD1 (5 bases). The V gene's germline CDR1 is SGHRS and CDR2 YFSETQ. This CDR3 has 15 residues. The V end was cut by 0 bases, the J end by 7 bases, with 16 bases between. The CDR3 here is CASSLATAGPRTQYF. Written as DNA, the CDR3 is TGCGCCAGCAGCTTGGCCACCGCAGGGCCCCGGACCCAGTACTTC.

The V gene is TRBV11-2, the J gene TRBJ2-3; possible D gene TRBD1, 6 bases. The CDR3 totals 15 residues. Germline V CDR1 and CDR2: SGHAT, FQNNGV. The V and J ends lost 5 bases and 3 bases respectively, with 15 bases between them. The CDR3 reads CASSTTGRETDTQYF. CDR3 sequence (DNA): TGTGCCAGCAGCACGACAGGACGAGAGACAGATACGCAGTATTTT.

As DNA, the CDR3 is TGTGCCAGCAGTGGGTCGCGCATCCCTCCCTACGAGCAGTACTTC. Amino acids: CASSGSRIPPYEQYF. The chain has TRBV27 and TRBJ2-7; D unclear. V lost 5 bases and J 2 bases, leaving 16 bases between the germline ends. Germline CDR1 and CDR2: MNHEY and SMNVEV (reference sequence). The CDR3 has 15 amino acids.

V usage is TRBV3-1 and J usage is TRBJ1-2; 7 nucleotides align to TRBD1. The CDR3 sequence is 15 residues long. Germline V gives CDR1 LGHDT, CDR2 YNNKEL (reference sequence). V lost 0 bases, J lost 7 bases, and 8 bases stayed unmatched. CDR3: CASSQDVQGVAGYTF. CDR3 nucleotide sequence: TGTGCCAGCAGCCAAGATGTCCAGGGGGTTGCTGGCTACACCTTC.

V usage is TRBV4-1 and J usage is TRBJ1-2; possibly TRBD1 for D (5 bases). CDR1 and CDR2 from the germline V gene are MGHRA and YSYEKL. V lost 1 base and J 10 bases, leaving 13 bases between the germline ends. The CDR3 is 13 amino acids. CDR3 bases: TGCGCCAGCAGCCAAGTTGGGGACCGGGACTACACCTTC. Translated, it gives CASSQVGDRDYTF.

The chain links TRBV23-1 to TRBJ1-1, with D possibly being TRBD1 (5 bases). TRBV23-1 is an ORF for which the function is uncertain. This CDR3 contains 14 residues. V lost 8 bases and J 1 base, leaving 14 bases between the germline ends. The CDR3 is CASSAGTENTEAFF. CDR3 DNA: TGCGCCAGCTCCGCCGGGACGGAGAACACTGAAGCTTTCTTT.

The genes are TRBV3-1 and TRBJ2-1, with 10 bases lining up with TRBD2. The CDR3 is 17 residues long. Unmatched junction bases numbered 8, after V lost 3 bases and J lost 3 bases. CDR1 and CDR2 (germline): LGHDT, YNNKEL (reference sequence). The CDR3 region has the DNA TGTGCCAGCAGCCAGGCTAGCGGGAGCCCCCTCTACAATGAGCAGTTCTTC. Its translation: CASSQASGSPLYNEQFF.

This chain links TRBV28 with TRBJ2-5, with D unclear. CDR3 size: 14 residues. V was pared by 2 bases and J by 2 bases, with 9 bases between. Germline lookup yields CDR1 MDHEN and CDR2 SYDVKM. The CDR3, as DNA: TGTGCCAGCAGTTTAATAGGGATTCAAGAGACCCAGTACTTC. Its protein is CASSLIGIQETQYF.

The V and J genes are TRBV30 and TRBJ1-2; 11 bases are shared with TRBD1. Germline CDR1 is GTSNPN and CDR2 is SVGIG (reference sequence). The CDR3 loop spans 15 amino acids. After removal of 2 bases from V and 4 bases from J, the junction contained 6 bases not matched to a gene. The CDR3 DNA is TGTGCCTGGAGTCCAGGACAGGGGGCCAGCTATGGCTACACCTTC. It specifies CAWSPGQGASYGYTF. Variable domain in full (rest from reference TRBV30 and TRBJ1-2): SQTIHQWPATLVQPVGSPLSLECTVEGTSNPNLYWYRQAAGRGLQLLFYSVGIGQISSEVPQNLSASRPQDRQFILSSKKLLLSDSGFYLCAWSPGQGASYGYTFGSGTRLTVV.

The chain uses TRBV20-1 and TRBJ2-7; weak D call: TRBD2 (6 bases). V lost 5 bases to trimming and J lost 1 base, with 12 bases between them. The germline V gene has CDR1 DFQATT and CDR2 SNEGSKA (reference sequence). The CDR3 sequence is 13 residues long. The CDR3 DNA reads TGCAGTGCTTTGGGACTGAAATCCTACGAGCAGTACTTC. Its translation: CSALGLKSYEQYF.